Sequencing of this T cell receptor (beta chain) was carried out in a study of beta chain features in type 1 diabetes. On the study more broadly: Sorted cells from all samples, numbering 107,917,701, were examined. Whole-study findings and limits: TCRB CDR3 length was moderately but significantly reduced in all four CD4+ subsets of Type 1 diabetes patients. Any PCR bias toward short templates would affect both groups alike.

Sorting based on CD45RO/CCR7/CD25/CD127/CD95/CD27 separated CD4+ naive, central memory, regulatory and stem cell-like memory cells. On this clone itself: Its target is unknown.

This CDR3 is built from 15 residues. The V and J ends lost 6 bases and 3 bases respectively, with 16 bases between them. Per the germline V gene, CDR1 is MGHDK and CDR2 is SYGVNS. Every isolated RNA sample was fully reverse transcribed, so sequencing captured expressed TCRB transcripts. Some clones are missing from TCRdb's copy, which holds only in-frame ones; the method was immunoSEQ multiplex PCR. The sample lists 150,000 to 200,000 clones, roughly 60% occurring once. The receptor's source is a man aged 25 to 45 with type 1 diabetes. Sample: naive CD4+ T cells from blood. The genes are TRBV25-1 and TRBJ2-3, with D uncertain. CDR3 amino acids: CASSATLPGTDTQYF. CDR3 bases: TGTGCCAGCAGCGCAACACTCCCTGGAACAGATACGCAGTATTTT.